These 20 T cell receptor beta chains were all obtained from the same sample, sequenced in a study of metastatic and nonmetastatic thyroid tumors. Patients underwent thyroid surgery, and none had received any treatment before it. With MiXCR, TCRdb reprocessed the PCR reads. The sample lists roughly 16,000 clones, roughly a third seen once, with roughly 7% in the top ten. The specimen was tumor tissue. These receptors were taken from a female donor with papillary thyroid cancer or a benign thyroid nodule (not recorded which). Some clones in this sample may be carry-over from other donors' samples.

The chain carries TRBV6-1 and TRBJ2-7; D may correspond to TRBD1 or TRBD2 (5 bases each). Germline V gene data show CDR1 as MNHNS and CDR2 as SASEGT. The CDR3 is made up of 15 amino acids. The V end lost 6 bases, the J end lost 2 bases, and 17 bases lay between the germline ends. The CDR3 bases are TGTGCCAGCAGCACCCTAGCAGGGATTCCCTACGAGCAGTACTTC. Amino acids: CASSTLAGIPYEQYF.

The chain couples TRBV28 to TRBJ2-1; the match to TRBD1 covers 9 bases. V shed 5 bases and J 6 bases; nucleotides not matched to a gene: 17. CDR1 is MDHEN, CDR2 SYDVKM, per germline. This CDR3 spans 18 amino acids. The CDR3 DNA reads as TGTGCCAGCAGTCGGGGATGGGATGGACAGGGGAGGTTCAATGAGCAGTTCTTC. Amino acids: CASSRGWDGQGRFNEQFF.

In its sample, this clone was seen many times. The chain combines TRBV4-3 with TRBJ2-3; 13 nucleotides match TRBD2. The CDR3 sequence is 20 residues long. After removal of 1 base from V and 1 base from J, the junction contained 11 bases not matched to a gene. Germline V gene lookup returns CDR1 LGHNA and CDR2 YSLEER. CDR3 in DNA: TGCGCCAGCAGCCAAGGGGTAGGACTAGCGGGGGAGGGGCGCACAGATACGCAGTATTTT. As protein: CASSQGVGLAGEGRTDTQYF.

As to this clone: Its ends do not fully match the called genes, so a read error is possible. The J gene is TRBJ2-6, the V gene TRBV5-1; TRBD1 is a possible D gene (5 bases). The CDR3 totals 8 residues. Germline V gives CDR1 SGHRS, CDR2 YFSETQ. The CDR3: CASSLRGF. CDR3 nucleotides: TGTGCCAGCAGCTTAAGGGGTTTC.

The table lists this clone with a few counts. V usage is TRBV5-1 and J usage is TRBJ1-1; 8 nucleotides match TRBD1. This CDR3 is 14 amino acids long. In germline, CDR1 is SGHRS, CDR2 YFSETQ. Trimming at V came to 2 bases and at J to 6 bases, leaving 6 bases not matched to a gene. CDR3 sequence: CASSLTGGLAEAFF. CDR3 bases: TGCGCCAGCAGCTTAACAGGGGGGTTGGCTGAAGCTTTCTTT. Variable domain in full (rest from reference TRBV5-1 and TRBJ1-1): KAGVTQTPRYLIKTRGQQVTLSCSPISGHRSVSWYQQTPGQGLQFLFEYFSETQRNKGNFPGRFSGRQFSNSRSEMNVSTLELGDSALYLCASSLTGGLAEAFFGQGTRLTVV.

This clone was picked up many times. The junction differs from germline at one of its ends, possibly a read error. This chain connects TRBV20-1 to TRBJ2-7, with unresolved D. This CDR3 has 14 amino acids. Germline V CDR1 and CDR2: DFQATT, SNEGSKA (reference sequence). CDR3 sequence: CSAPPHASSDEQYF. The CDR3 DNA reads TGCAGTGCTCCGCCCCATGCAAGCTCCGACGAGCAGTACTTC.

This clone was picked up many times. The rearrangement joins TRBV10-3 to TRBJ1-2; perhaps TRBD1 as D (5 bases). The CDR3 is 14 residues long. The V gene's germline CDR1 is ENHRY and CDR2 SYGVKD. The ends were cut back, 3 bases at V and 3 bases at J, with 11 bases in the middle. Here the CDR3 reads CAISDPGRDYGYTF. CDR3 sequence (DNA): TGTGCCATCAGTGACCCAGGGAGAGACTATGGCTACACCTTC.

This clone is labeled as medium-sized. The sample has other DNA sequences that encode this CDR3 too. The chain employs TRBV27 and TRBJ2-7, with a possible D match to TRBD1 (6 bases). CDR3 size: 15 residues. Germline-derived CDR1 and CDR2 are MNHEY and SMNVEV (reference sequence). The germline V and J ends were trimmed by 1 base and 2 bases, with 12 bases remaining between them. CDR3: CASSLFSRGAYEQYF. DNA for the CDR3: TGTGCCAGCAGTTTATTCTCCAGGGGTGCCTACGAGCAGTACTTC.

This clone is categorized as medium-sized. The chain combines TRBV11-3 with TRBJ2-3; 9 bases are a match to TRBD2. J gave up 6 bases and V 1 base, and 11 bases lay outside the gene matches. Germline V CDR1 and CDR2: SGHNT, YENEEA. The CDR3 spans 17 residues. CDR3 sequence reads: CASSLGSRGGARDTQYF. The CDR3 bases are TGTGCCAGCAGCTTAGGGTCCCGCGGGGGGGCCCGGGATACGCAGTATTTT.

The chain uses TRBV27 and TRBJ2-7; 8 bases match TRBD2. Germline values: CDR1 MNHEY, CDR2 SMNVEV (reference sequence). The CDR3 is made up of 14 amino acids. J was trimmed by 2 bases and V by 3 bases; bases with no gene match: 3. CDR3 nucleotide sequence: TGTGCCAGCAGTTTTACTAGCGGACCCTACGAGCAGTACTTC. It specifies CASSFTSGPYEQYF.

This clone is labeled as medium-sized (0.01 to 0.1%). The V call is TRBV20-1, the J call TRBJ1-5; tentative D call: TRBD1 (5 bases). The ends were cut back, 3 bases at V and 3 bases at J, with 12 bases in the middle. The CDR3 is 14 amino acids. Germline loops: CDR1 DFQATT, CDR2 SNEGSKA (reference sequence). The CDR3 DNA sequence: TGCAGTGCTAGCAGGGCAGGGTACAATCAGCCCCAGCATTTT. Protein product: CSASRAGYNQPQHF.

This chain joins TRBV6-5 and TRBJ1-6, with TRBD1 matching over 9 bases. J was trimmed by 9 bases and V by 2 bases; bases with no gene match: 2. CDR1 and CDR2 from the germline V gene are MNHEY and SVGAGI. The CDR3 sequence is 14 residues long. In DNA form, the CDR3 reads TGTGCCAGCAGTTACCTGGACAGGGGTTCACCCCTCCACTTT. Amino acids: CASSYLDRGSPLHF.

This clone was seen repeatedly, ten times or more. The rearrangement uses TRBV6-7 and TRBJ1-5; D call uncertain. TRBV6-7 is marked as an open reading frame, function uncertain. The V gene lost 3 bases and the J gene lost 2 bases, with 14 bases spanning the gap. The CDR3 covers 16 residues. DNA for the CDR3: TGTGCCAGCAGTTATCAAGATAGGGAGGGCAATCAGCCCCAGCATTTT. It encodes CASSYQDREGNQPQHF.

V gene TRBV7-2 combines with J gene TRBJ2-5, with 14 bases lining up with TRBD2. This CDR3 comprises 16 residues. Germline CDR1 and CDR2: SGHTA and FQGNSA. After removal of 5 bases from V and 5 bases from J, the junction contained 7 bases not matched to a gene. For the CDR3, the DNA is TGTGCCAGCAGCCTGGGACTAGCGGGAGTGAGGGAGACCCAGTACTTC. Translation gives CASSLGLAGVRETQYF.

Sample share makes this clone medium-sized. The J gene is TRBJ2-1, the V gene TRBV5-1; TRBD1 might be the D (5 bases). The ends were cut back, 3 bases at V and 4 bases at J, with 8 bases in the middle. The V gene's germline CDR1 is SGHRS and CDR2 YFSETQ. The CDR3 is 13 amino acids. Here the CDR3 reads CASSSDSYNEQFF. The CDR3 DNA reads as TGCGCCAGCAGCTCCGACAGTTACAATGAGCAGTTCTTC.

The chain combines TRBV7-9 with TRBJ2-7; tentative D call: TRBD2 (5 bases). CDR3 length: 15 residues. V was shortened by 5 bases and J by 2 bases, with 16 bases between the two germline ends. In germline, CDR1 is SEHNR, CDR2 FQNEAQ (reference sequence). The CDR3 is CASSPRSGSPYEQYF. For the CDR3, the DNA is TGTGCCAGCAGCCCCAGAAGCGGATCACCCTACGAGCAGTACTTC.

J is TRBJ2-1 and V is TRBV12-3 or TRBV12-4; possible D gene TRBD1, 7 bases. The CDR3 extends over 13 amino acids. Trimming stripped 6 bases from V and 6 bases from J, with 12 bases between. CDR3 in DNA: TGTGCCAGCAGCGCGGGACAGATCAATGAGCAGTTCTTC. Its translation: CASSAGQINEQFF.

By share, this clone counts as medium-sized. The chain joins TRBV2 to TRBJ2-4, with 8 bases identical to TRBD2. This CDR3 contains 15 residues. V lost 6 bases and J lost 4; bases outside the gene matches: 8. CDR1 and CDR2 (germline): SNHLY, FYNNEI. The CDR3, as DNA: TGTGCCAGCAGAGGGATACTAGCGGAAAAAAACATTCAGTACTTC. Translation: CASRGILAEKNIQYF.

In this sample, this clone turned up a few times. This chain links TRBV6-1 with TRBJ1-6; 9 bases line up with TRBD1. The CDR3 length is 16 residues. Germline loops: CDR1 MNHNS, CDR2 SASEGT. V shed 0 bases, J shed 10 bases, and the junction held 7 bases outside the gene matches. DNA of the CDR3: TGTGCCAGCAGTGAAGCGTTAGGACAGGGGTTGTCACCCCTCCACTTT. This codes for CASSEALGQGLSPLHF.

CDR3 protein: CASSKVGQGAFGEQFF. CDR3 nucleotide sequence: TGTGCCAGCAGCAAAGTGGGACAGGGGGCCTTCGGTGAGCAGTTCTTC. The J gene is TRBJ2-1, the V gene TRBV14; TRBD1 matches 12 bases. This CDR3 is built from 16 residues. J gave up 9 bases and V 5 bases, and 11 bases lay outside the gene matches. The germline CDR1 and CDR2 sequences are SGHDN and FVKESK. The full variable domain, with the rest looked up from reference TRBV14 and TRBJ2-1, is EAGVTQFPSHSVIEKGQTVTLRCDPISGHDNLYWYRRVMGKEIKFLLHFVKESKQDESGMPNNRFLAERTGGTYSTLKVQPAELEDSGVYFCASSKVGQGAFGEQFFGPGTRLTVL.